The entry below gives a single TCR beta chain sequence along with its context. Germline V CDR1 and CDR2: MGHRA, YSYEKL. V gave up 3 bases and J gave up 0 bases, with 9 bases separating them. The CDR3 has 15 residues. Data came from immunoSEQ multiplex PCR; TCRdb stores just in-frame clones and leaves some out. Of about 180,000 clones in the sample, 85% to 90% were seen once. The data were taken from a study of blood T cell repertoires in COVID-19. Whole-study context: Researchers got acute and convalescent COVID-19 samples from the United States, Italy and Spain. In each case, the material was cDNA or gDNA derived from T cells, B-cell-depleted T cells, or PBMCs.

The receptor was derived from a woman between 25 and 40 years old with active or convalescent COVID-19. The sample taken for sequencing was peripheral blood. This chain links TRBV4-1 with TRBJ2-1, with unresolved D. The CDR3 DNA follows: TGCGCCAGCAGCCAGCTACCAAGCTCCTACAATGAGCAGTTCTTC. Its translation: CASSQLPSSYNEQFF.